This T cell receptor (beta chain) appears in the sequencing data of a study of monozygotic twins with inflammatory bowel disease. Template switching introduced UMIs that contain a 6-nucleotide sample barcode. Each CDR3 protein gets one entry in TCRdb, which reprocessed the 5' RACE reads and gives no DNA. This table lists fewer than 200,000 distinct CDR3 sequences. The CDR3 contains 17 residues. Per germline, CDR1 SGHDT and CDR2 YYEEEE. Source material: blood. The chain couples TRBV5-6 to TRBJ2-1; TCRdb returns TRBD1, unconfirmable since there is no DNA. This TCR derives from a human donor with ulcerative colitis or Crohn's disease, or a healthy co-twin of an affected twin (not recorded which). This CDR3 is CASSLGTGGSLWRGQFF.